The 8 T cell receptor beta chains below come from one sample, sequenced in a study of T cells after yellow fever vaccination (dated by TCRdb to between 2018 and 2021). This specimen's treatment or condition label, per the study, means: live attenuated yellow fever vaccine strain. Libraries came from 5' RACE. Sequencing relied on an Illumina HiSeq 2500. TCRdb reworked the public reads: Q25 trimming with fastp, MiXCR clone assembly, productive beta chains retained. Every entry covers one CDR3 protein and lists the most common genes and DNA from its rows. This sample gives under 550,000 distinct CDR3 sequences in total; roughly a fifth of them show up just once. 16% of the sample goes to the ten largest clones. Sequencing was performed on PBMCs, taken roughly 20 days after the first yellow fever vaccination. The receptors originated from a man in his late teens or twenties who received the YFV17D yellow fever vaccine.

This clonotype was found a few times. This chain uses TRBV27 with TRBJ1-2; TRBD1 matches 7 bases. Germline CDR1 and CDR2: MNHEY and SMNVEV (reference sequence). CDR3 length: 15 amino acids. Trimming removed 2 bases from V and 2 bases from J; junction bases left unmatched: 5. CDR3: CASSLVRGQNYGYTF. Written as DNA, the CDR3 is TGTGCCAGCAGTTTAGTGAGGGGACAGAACTATGGCTACACCTTC.

The CDR3 loop is CSAPRTGVSYEQYF. The CDR3, as DNA: TGCAGTGCTCCCCGGACAGGGGTGAGCTACGAGCAGTACTTC. V is TRBV20-1 and J is TRBJ2-7, with 9 bases that match TRBD1. V gave up 5 bases and J gave up 3 bases; unmatched junction bases: 8. The CDR3 totals 14 residues. The V gene's germline CDR1 is DFQATT and CDR2 SNEGSKA (reference sequence).

V gene TRBV7-2 combines with J gene TRBJ2-3; D may be TRBD2 (6 bases). Germline V gene lookup returns CDR1 SGHTA and CDR2 FQGNSA. This CDR3 comprises 14 residues. V lost 3 bases and J 6 bases, leaving 13 bases between the germline ends. The CDR3 DNA reads as TGTGCCAGCAGCTTCCGGGACTCCAAGGATACGCAGTATTTT. It encodes CASSFRDSKDTQYF. Using reference TRBV7-2 and TRBJ2-3 for the parts outside the CDR3, the full variable domain is GAGVSQSPSNKVTEKGKDVELRCDPISGHTALYWYRQSLGQGLEFLIYFQGNSAPDKSGLPSDRFSAERTGGSVSTLTIQRTQQEDSAVYLCASSFRDSKDTQYFGPGTRLTVL.

The chain uses TRBV6-5 and TRBJ2-4; D assignment may be TRBD1 or TRBD2 (5 bases each). Per germline, CDR1 MNHEY and CDR2 SVGAGI. CDR3 length equals 15 residues. Trimming shortened V by 2 bases and J by 1 base, and 9 bases separated the two germline ends. CDR3 sequence reads: CASSYGGAAKNIQYF. The CDR3 bases are TGTGCCAGCAGTTACGGGGGAGCGGCCAAAAACATTCAGTACTTC.

This clonotype turned up a few times. The chain links TRBV20-1 to TRBJ2-7; D is possibly TRBD2 (5 bases). From germline, CDR1 is DFQATT and CDR2 SNEGSKA (reference sequence). V was pared by 6 bases and J by 2 bases, with 11 bases between. The CDR3 spans 12 residues. The CDR3 sequence: CSATDGTYEQYF. The DNA for the CDR3 is TGCAGTGCCACGGACGGGACCTACGAGCAGTACTTC.

This clonotype turned up a few times. The chain has TRBV27 and TRBJ2-1, with D uncertain. There are 14 residues in the CDR3. V was clipped by 4 bases and J by 10 bases, with 17 bases between them. Germline V gene lookup returns CDR1 MNHEY and CDR2 SMNVEV (reference sequence). The CDR3 sequence: CASSSWKGNPEQFF. As DNA, the CDR3 is TGTGCCAGCAGTTCCTGGAAAGGGAACCCCGAGCAGTTCTTC.

This clonotype was counted a few times. This rearrangement joins TRBV25-1 to TRBJ2-3, with D perhaps matching TRBD1 or TRBD2 (5 bases each). Per the germline V gene, CDR1 is MGHDK and CDR2 is SYGVNS. V was clipped by 7 bases and J by 0 bases, with 23 bases between them. The CDR3 is 18 amino acids. Written as DNA, the CDR3 is TGTGCCAGCACCTCGAGGGGCGGACCTCCCTCTAGCACAGATACGCAGTATTTT. Amino acid sequence: CASTSRGGPPSSTDTQYF.

V usage is TRBV1 and J usage is TRBJ1-1. TRBV1 is assigned pseudogene status. The CDR3 contains 17 residues. DNA for the CDR3: TGCACCAGCAGCCAAGAAGGTGGACTCCTTGGGAACACTGAAGCTTTCTTT. Amino acid sequence: CTSSQEGGLLGNTEAFF.